The rows below give T cell receptor beta chains drawn from one sample of a study of cytomegalovirus exposure and HLA in healthy donors. The table came from immunoSEQ multiplex PCR; TCRdb's copy has only in-frame clones and leaves some out. The table for this sample gives 130,000 or so clones. Sequencing used PBMCs. The receptors originated from a woman between 40 and 50 years old in good health and CMV-seropositive. Each CDR3 is given with its conserved first and last residue. Fields, in order: J gene, D gene, V gene, CDR3 protein, CDR3 DNA. The D gene is left open where the match is weak.

j_gene: TRBJ1-5
d_gene: TRBD1
v_gene: TRBV6-1
CDR3aa: CASATGEDQPQHF
CDR3nt: TGTGCCAGCGCGACAGGGGAGGATCAGCCCCAGCATTTT

j_gene: TRBJ2-7
d_gene: -
v_gene: TRBV5-5
CDR3aa: CASSFTTGAHEQYF
CDR3nt: TGTGCCAGCAGCTTTACGACAGGAGCCCACGAGCAGTACTTC

j_gene: TRBJ2-1
d_gene: TRBD2
v_gene: TRBV19
CDR3aa: CASKPSGGLNEQFF
CDR3nt: TGTGCCAGTAAACCTAGCGGAGGTTTAAATGAGCAGTTCTTC

j_gene: TRBJ1-5
d_gene: TRBD1
v_gene: TRBV27
CDR3aa: CASSPAGTGDQPQHF
CDR3nt: TGTGCCAGCAGTCCGGCCGGGACAGGGGATCAGCCCCAGCATTTT

j_gene: TRBJ2-7
d_gene: -
v_gene: TRBV5-1
CDR3aa: CASSLVGVEVYF
CDR3nt: TGCGCCAGCAGCTTGGTTGGGGTGGAGGTGTACTTC

j_gene: TRBJ2-1
d_gene: -
v_gene: TRBV11-3
CDR3aa: CASSLGGQYNEQFF
CDR3nt: TGTGCCAGCAGCTTAGGTGGACAGTACAATGAGCAGTTCTTC

j_gene: TRBJ2-3
d_gene: -
v_gene: TRBV5-4
CDR3aa: CASSLGPRSSTDTQYF
CDR3nt: TGTGCCAGCAGCTTGGGGCCTAGGTCTAGCACAGATACGCAGTATTTT

j_gene: TRBJ2-3
d_gene: TRBD2
v_gene: TRBV5-8
CDR3aa: CASSLRLAGGRDTQYF
CDR3nt: TGTGCCAGCAGCTTACGACTAGCGGGAGGGCGAGATACGCAGTATTTT

j_gene: TRBJ1-2
d_gene: -
v_gene: TRBV6-1
CDR3aa: CASSGGYYGYTF
CDR3nt: TGTGCCAGCAGTGGAGGGTACTATGGCTACACCTTC

j_gene: TRBJ2-7
d_gene: TRBD2
v_gene: TRBV7-2
CDR3aa: CASSLAGTSGSAYEQYF
CDR3nt: TGTGCCAGCAGCTTAGCGGGGACTAGCGGGAGTGCTTACGAGCAGTACTTC

j_gene: TRBJ1-4
d_gene: -
v_gene: TRBV19
CDR3aa: CATSYATNEKLFF
CDR3nt: TGTGCCACTTCGTATGCAACTAATGAAAAACTGTTTTTT

j_gene: TRBJ1-1
d_gene: -
v_gene: TRBV7-3
CDR3aa: CASSPKAGYEAFF
CDR3nt: TGTGCCAGCAGCCCAAAGGCGGGTTATGAAGCTTTCTTT

j_gene: TRBJ1-1
d_gene: -
v_gene: TRBV27
CDR3aa: CASSFFRGRNTEAFF
CDR3nt: TGTGCCAGCAGTTTTTTCCGGGGAAGGAACACTGAAGCTTTCTTT

j_gene: TRBJ2-5
d_gene: -
v_gene: TRBV10-3
CDR3aa: CAISESETAPIQETQYF
CDR3nt: TGTGCCATCAGTGAGTCAGAAACAGCTCCGATACAAGAGACCCAGTACTTC

j_gene: TRBJ2-1
d_gene: -
v_gene: TRBV29-1
CDR3aa: CSHETGQGGNEQFF
CDR3nt: TGCAGCCATGAAACAGGGCAGGGCGGCAATGAGCAGTTCTTC

j_gene: TRBJ1-2
d_gene: -
v_gene: TRBV29-1
CDR3aa: CSVASGYTF
CDR3nt: TGCAGCGTTGCCAGTGGCTACACCTTC

j_gene: TRBJ2-1
d_gene: TRBD2
v_gene: TRBV9
CDR3aa: CASSSPRLAASGEQFF
CDR3nt: TGTGCCAGCAGCTCCCCCCGGCTAGCGGCATCCGGGGAGCAGTTCTTC

j_gene: TRBJ1-2
d_gene: TRBD1
v_gene: TRBV7-3
CDR3aa: CASSNPGQITGGYTF
CDR3nt: TGTGCCAGCAGCAATCCGGGACAGATAACCGGGGGCTACACCTTC

j_gene: TRBJ2-3
d_gene: -
v_gene: TRBV28
CDR3aa: CASSDRSTDTQYF
CDR3nt: TGTGCCAGCAGCGACAGAAGCACAGATACGCAGTATTTT

j_gene: TRBJ1-1
d_gene: TRBD1
v_gene: TRBV6-5
CDR3aa: CASSSTGGNTEAFF
CDR3nt: TGTGCCAGCAGTTCGACAGGGGGTAACACTGAAGCTTTCTTT

j_gene: TRBJ1-2
d_gene: TRBD1
v_gene: TRBV19
CDR3aa: CASTQGTGDGYTF
CDR3nt: TGTGCCAGTACTCAAGGGACAGGGGACGGCTACACCTTC

j_gene: TRBJ2-1
d_gene: TRBD2
v_gene: TRBV9
CDR3aa: CASSVEPSGSYEQFF
CDR3nt: TGTGCCAGCAGCGTAGAACCTAGCGGGAGCTATGAGCAGTTCTTC

j_gene: TRBJ2-2
d_gene: TRBD1
v_gene: TRBV4-3
CDR3aa: CASSQDWKDRGRTGELFF
CDR3nt: TGCGCCAGCAGCCAAGATTGGAAGGACAGGGGGCGAACCGGGGAGCTGTTTTTT

j_gene: TRBJ2-7
d_gene: TRBD1
v_gene: TRBV15
CDR3aa: CATSKLAGTAVYEQYF
CDR3nt: TGTGCCACCAGCAAATTAGCCGGGACAGCAGTCTACGAGCAGTACTTC

j_gene: TRBJ2-1
d_gene: -
v_gene: TRBV7-7
CDR3aa: CASSLAQGLSYNEQFF
CDR3nt: TGTGCCAGCAGCTTAGCACAGGGCCTCTCCTACAATGAGCAGTTCTTC

j_gene: TRBJ2-7
d_gene: -
v_gene: TRBV7-8
CDR3aa: CASSLAGGRAYEQYF
CDR3nt: TGTGCCAGCAGCTTAGCAGGAGGCAGAGCCTACGAGCAGTACTTC

j_gene: TRBJ1-4
d_gene: TRBD1
v_gene: TRBV15
CDR3aa: CATSRQPTGGNEKLFF
CDR3nt: TGTGCCACCAGCAGACAACCGACAGGGGGTAATGAAAAACTGTTTTTT

j_gene: TRBJ1-5
d_gene: -
v_gene: TRBV5-8
CDR3aa: CASSLGQPNQPQHF
CDR3nt: TGTGCCAGCAGCTTAGGACAGCCCAATCAGCCCCAGCATTTT

j_gene: TRBJ2-7
d_gene: -
v_gene: TRBV11-2
CDR3aa: CASSLAHQGTYEQYF
CDR3nt: TGTGCCAGCAGCTTAGCCCACCAGGGAACCTACGAGCAGTACTTC

j_gene: TRBJ1-5
d_gene: TRBD1
v_gene: TRBV19
CDR3aa: CASSIDLGQGTTYSNQPQHF
CDR3nt: TGTGCCAGTAGTATAGATCTGGGACAGGGGACTACTTATAGCAATCAGCCCCAGCATTTT

j_gene: TRBJ1-1
d_gene: TRBD1
v_gene: TRBV28
CDR3aa: CASSSEFRGSTEAFF
CDR3nt: TGTGCCAGCAGTTCCGAATTCAGGGGGAGCACTGAAGCTTTCTTT

j_gene: TRBJ1-2
d_gene: TRBD1
v_gene: TRBV6-4
CDR3aa: CASSASRDRAYGYTF
CDR3nt: TGTGCCAGCAGTGCCTCCCGGGACAGAGCCTATGGCTACACCTTC

j_gene: TRBJ1-1
d_gene: -
v_gene: TRBV28
CDR3aa: CASRSILRNTEAFF
CDR3nt: TGTGCCAGCAGGTCAATTCTGCGGAACACTGAAGCTTTCTTT

j_gene: TRBJ2-7
d_gene: TRBD2
v_gene: TRBV19
CDR3aa: CASSSTSGLFFEQYF
CDR3nt: TGTGCCAGTAGTTCAACTAGCGGCCTCTTTTTCGAGCAGTACTTC

j_gene: TRBJ2-2
d_gene: -
v_gene: TRBV5-4
CDR3aa: CASSLWRRQNTGELFF
CDR3nt: TGTGCCAGCAGCTTGTGGAGGCGACAAAACACCGGGGAGCTGTTTTTT

j_gene: TRBJ2-3
d_gene: TRBD2
v_gene: TRBV4-1
CDR3aa: CASSLFFPGTSGTDTQYF
CDR3nt: TGCGCCAGCAGCCTCTTTTTCCCCGGGACTAGCGGCACAGATACGCAGTATTTT

j_gene: TRBJ2-3
d_gene: -
v_gene: TRBV28
CDR3aa: CASSLDRSHTQYF
CDR3nt: TGTGCCAGCAGCCTGGACAGATCCCATACGCAGTATTTT

j_gene: TRBJ2-3
d_gene: TRBD2
v_gene: TRBV5-1
CDR3aa: CASSLAPSGSTDTQYF
CDR3nt: TGCGCCAGCAGCTTGGCCCCTAGCGGTAGCACAGATACGCAGTATTTT

j_gene: TRBJ2-7
d_gene: TRBD1
v_gene: TRBV10-1
CDR3aa: CASSASDRATYEQYF
CDR3nt: TGCGCCAGCAGTGCCTCTGACAGGGCCACATACGAGCAGTACTTC

j_gene: TRBJ1-1
d_gene: TRBD1
v_gene: TRBV9
CDR3aa: CASSAQGASEAFF
CDR3nt: TGTGCCAGCAGCGCCCAGGGGGCGTCTGAAGCTTTCTTT

j_gene: TRBJ1-2
d_gene: -
v_gene: TRBV2
CDR3aa: CASSTTGYYGYTF
CDR3nt: TGTGCCAGCAGCACAACAGGGTACTATGGCTACACCTTC

j_gene: TRBJ2-1
d_gene: -
v_gene: TRBV5-4
CDR3aa: CASSFRSSSYNEQFF
CDR3nt: TGTGCCAGCAGCTTCCGGTCGAGCTCCTACAATGAGCAGTTCTTC

j_gene: TRBJ2-2
d_gene: TRBD2
v_gene: TRBV5-1
CDR3aa: CASRGLAGPGELFF
CDR3nt: TGCGCCAGCAGGGGACTAGCGGGACCCGGGGAGCTGTTTTTT

j_gene: TRBJ1-6
d_gene: TRBD1
v_gene: TRBV5-4
CDR3aa: CASSAPGQYNSPLHF
CDR3nt: TGTGCCAGCAGCGCGCCGGGACAGTATAATTCACCCCTCCACTTT

j_gene: TRBJ2-7
d_gene: -
v_gene: TRBV25-1
CDR3aa: CASSVGASSYEQYF
CDR3nt: TGTGCCAGCAGTGTGGGTGCTAGCTCCTACGAGCAGTACTTC

j_gene: TRBJ1-1
d_gene: TRBD1
v_gene: TRBV14
CDR3aa: CASSQGGTGRLAFF
CDR3nt: TGTGCCAGCAGCCAAGGGGGGACAGGGAGGCTTGCTTTCTTT

j_gene: TRBJ2-7
d_gene: TRBD1
v_gene: TRBV28
CDR3aa: CASSPPVWTGEAEQYF
CDR3nt: TGTGCCAGCAGTCCCCCGGTGTGGACAGGGGAGGCCGAGCAGTACTTC

j_gene: TRBJ2-7
d_gene: -
v_gene: TRBV28
CDR3aa: CASSLGLSYEQYF
CDR3nt: TGTGCCAGCAGTTTAGGGCTATCCTACGAGCAGTACTTC

j_gene: TRBJ2-2
d_gene: TRBD1
v_gene: TRBV10-3
CDR3aa: CAISPGQGRAGELFF
CDR3nt: TGTGCCATCAGTCCGGGACAGGGAAGGGCCGGGGAGCTGTTTTTT

j_gene: TRBJ2-6
d_gene: -
v_gene: TRBV6-6
CDR3aa: CASSLRQAGANVLTF
CDR3nt: TGTGCCAGCAGCCTCCGACAGGCCGGGGCCAACGTCCTGACTTTC

j_gene: TRBJ1-6
d_gene: -
v_gene: TRBV25-1
CDR3aa: CASSEDSYNSPLHF
CDR3nt: TGTGCCAGCAGTGAGGACAGCTATAATTCACCCCTCCACTTT

j_gene: TRBJ1-3
d_gene: -
v_gene: TRBV2
CDR3aa: CARGGDAASGNTIYF
CDR3nt: TGTGCCAGGGGGGGTGACGCAGCCTCTGGAAACACCATATATTTT

j_gene: TRBJ2-2
d_gene: -
v_gene: TRBV5-4
CDR3aa: CASSPGGSIPGELFF
CDR3nt: TGTGCCAGCAGCCCCGGTGGTAGCATTCCCGGGGAGCTGTTTTTT

j_gene: TRBJ2-1
d_gene: -
v_gene: TRBV5-8
CDR3aa: CASSSRGSYNEQFF
CDR3nt: TGTGCCAGCAGCTCTAGGGGTTCCTACAATGAGCAGTTCTTC

j_gene: TRBJ1-3
d_gene: TRBD1
v_gene: TRBV27
CDR3aa: CASSRDRQGPGNTIYF
CDR3nt: TGTGCCAGCAGTCGCGATCGACAGGGGCCTGGAAACACCATATATTTT

j_gene: TRBJ2-2
d_gene: -
v_gene: TRBV6-6
CDR3aa: CASSSTGLRATGELFF
CDR3nt: TGCGCCAGCAGTTCCACAGGGTTGAGAGCCACCGGGGAGCTGTTTTTT